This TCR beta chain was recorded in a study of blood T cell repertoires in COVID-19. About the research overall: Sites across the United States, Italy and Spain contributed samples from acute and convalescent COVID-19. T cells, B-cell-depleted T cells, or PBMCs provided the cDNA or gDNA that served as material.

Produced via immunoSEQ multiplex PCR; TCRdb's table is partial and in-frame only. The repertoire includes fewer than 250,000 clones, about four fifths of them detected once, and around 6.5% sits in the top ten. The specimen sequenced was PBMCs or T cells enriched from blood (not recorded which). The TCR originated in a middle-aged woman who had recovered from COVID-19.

CDR3 residues: CASSQSPGWSNQPQHF. CDR3 DNA: TGTGCCAGCAGCCAATCGCCGGGGTGGAGCAATCAGCCCCAGCATTTT. This chain links TRBV3-1 (or the pseudogene TRBV3-2) with TRBJ1-5; D is undetermined. Germline loops: CDR1 LGHDT, CDR2 YNNKEL (reference sequence). The CDR3 is made up of 16 amino acids. Trimming removed 2 bases at V and 1 base at J, with 12 bases between.